The present T cell receptor beta chain was sequenced within a study of radiation and T cells in renal cell carcinoma. Profiled with immunoSEQ multiplex PCR; TCRdb holds only in-frame clones, not every one. The sample lists 130,000 to 150,000 clones, around nine tenths occurring once. Time point: baseline pretreatment blood. Treatment indicated: 15 Gy SBRT to primary tumor, nephrectomy 4 weeks later. The specimen comprised blood, sampled from a patient whose treatment included radiotherapy and nephrectomy. The clonotype was recovered from a woman aged 45-65 years with renal cell carcinoma.

For the CDR3, the DNA is TGTGCCAGCAGCCCCGGGACTAGCGTAACCTACGAGCAGTACTTC. Residues: CASSPGTSVTYEQYF. The J gene is TRBJ2-7, the V gene TRBV11-2; 10 nucleotides match TRBD2. V was pared by 5 bases and J by 2 bases, with 6 bases of the junction left unmatched. The germline V gene has CDR1 SGHAT and CDR2 FQNNGV. This CDR3 comprises 15 residues.